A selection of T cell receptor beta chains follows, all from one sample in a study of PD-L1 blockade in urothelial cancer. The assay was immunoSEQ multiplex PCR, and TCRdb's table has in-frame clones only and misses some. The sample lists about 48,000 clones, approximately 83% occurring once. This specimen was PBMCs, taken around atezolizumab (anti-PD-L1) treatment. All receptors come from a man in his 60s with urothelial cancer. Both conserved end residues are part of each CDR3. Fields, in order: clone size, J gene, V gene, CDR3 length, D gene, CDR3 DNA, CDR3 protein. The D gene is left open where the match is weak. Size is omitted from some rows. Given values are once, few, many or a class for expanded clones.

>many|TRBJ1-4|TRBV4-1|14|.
TGCGCCAGCAGCGGGAGGACCAGGAATGAAAAACTGTTTTTT
CASSGRTRNEKLFF
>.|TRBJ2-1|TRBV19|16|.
TGTGCCAGTAGTATAGCAACGACAGCAGTGTACAATGAGCAGTTCTTC
CASSIATTAVYNEQFF
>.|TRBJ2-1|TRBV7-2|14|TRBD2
TGTGCCAGCAGCCCTCTAGCGGGGGAGTATGAGCAGTTCTTC
CASSPLAGEYEQFF
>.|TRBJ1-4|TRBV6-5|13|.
TGTGCCAGCAGTTCTTACAGGGAAGGAAAACTGTTTTTT
CASSSYREGKLFF
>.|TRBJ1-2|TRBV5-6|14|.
TGTGCCAGCAGCTCCCCGGCAGGGAACTATGGCTACACCTTC
CASSSPAGNYGYTF
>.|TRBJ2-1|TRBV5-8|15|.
TGTGCCAGCAGCTTACAGGTAGGGGCCTACAATGAGCAGTTCTTC
CASSLQVGAYNEQFF
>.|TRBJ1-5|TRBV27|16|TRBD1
TGTGCCAGCCATAATGAAGGGACAGGGAGTTTTCAGCCCCAGCATTTT
CASHNEGTGSFQPQHF
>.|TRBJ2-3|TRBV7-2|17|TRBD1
TGTGCCAGCAGCCTCCGGAGGCCGGACAGGGGGCAGGATACGCAGTATTTT
CASSLRRPDRGQDTQYF
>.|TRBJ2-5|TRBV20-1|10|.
TGCAGTGCTAGCAAAGAGACCCAGTACTTC
CSASKETQYF
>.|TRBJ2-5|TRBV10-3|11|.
TGTGCCACCCAGTTCCAAGAGACCCAGTACTTC
CATQFQETQYF
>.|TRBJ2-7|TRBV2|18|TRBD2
TGTGCCAGCAGTGAAGCGAACCCCTGGCGGGGGGGCGGGTACGAGCAGTACTTC
CASSEANPWRGGGYEQYF
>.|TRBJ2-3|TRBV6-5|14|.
TGTGCCAGCAGTTATACAAGTAGCGCAGATACGCAGTATTTT
CASSYTSSADTQYF
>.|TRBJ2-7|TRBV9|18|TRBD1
TGTGCCAGCAGCGTACCTAGTTCCGGGACAGGGGGCTTTTACGAGCAGTACTTC
CASSVPSSGTGGFYEQYF
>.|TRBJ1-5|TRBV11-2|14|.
TGTGCCAGCAGCTTAATTGGGGAGGGACAGCCCCAGCATTTT
CASSLIGEGQPQHF
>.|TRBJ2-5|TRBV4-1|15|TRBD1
TGCGCCAGCAGCCAAGGACAGGGTTACGGGGAGACCCAGTACTTC
CASSQGQGYGETQYF
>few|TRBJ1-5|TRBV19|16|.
TGTGCCAGTAGTATAGTTGGGGGGTATAGCAATCAGCCCCAGCATTTT
CASSIVGGYSNQPQHF
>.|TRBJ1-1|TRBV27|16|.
TGTGCCAGCAGTTCCCCACTTAGAAATTCCCGGACTGAAGCTTTCTTT
CASSSPLRNSRTEAFF
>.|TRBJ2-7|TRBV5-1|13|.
TGCGCCAGCAGCCCCGACAGCTCCTACGAGCAGTACTTC
CASSPDSSYEQYF
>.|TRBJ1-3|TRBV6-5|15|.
TGTGCCAGCAGCCTGGGGCCGACCTCTGGAAACACCATATATTTT
CASSLGPTSGNTIYF
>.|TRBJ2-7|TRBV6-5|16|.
TGTGCCAGCAGTTACTCGGGCGTTGCGGGGACCTACGAGCAGTACTTC
CASSYSGVAGTYEQYF
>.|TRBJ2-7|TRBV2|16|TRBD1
TGTGCCAGCAGGAGAGACAGGGGATCGTGGTCCTACGAGCAGTACTTC
CASRRDRGSWSYEQYF
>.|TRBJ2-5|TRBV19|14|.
TGTGCCAGTAGTATAATCGGGAGACAAGAGACCCAGTACTTC
CASSIIGRQETQYF
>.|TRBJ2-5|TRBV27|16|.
TGTGCCAGCAGTTTCATGGGTACAGGGTCTCAAGAGACCCAGTACTTC
CASSFMGTGSQETQYF
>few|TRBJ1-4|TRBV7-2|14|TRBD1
TGTGCCAGCAGCCCACAGGGGGCAAGTGAAAAACTGTTTTTT
CASSPQGASEKLFF
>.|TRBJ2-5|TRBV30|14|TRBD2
TGTGCCTGGAGGGTAGCGGGGGGGAAAGAGACCCAGTACTTC
CAWRVAGGKETQYF
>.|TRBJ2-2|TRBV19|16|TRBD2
TGTGCCAGTAGACGGACTAGCGGGGGGATGTCCGGGGAGCTGTTTTTT
CASRRTSGGMSGELFF
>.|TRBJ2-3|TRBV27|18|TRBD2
TGTGCCAGCAGTCTTCTCGGGGGGTTATTAACTAGCACAGATACGCAGTATTTT
CASSLLGGLLTSTDTQYF
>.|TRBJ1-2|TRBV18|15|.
TGTGCCAGCTCACCAGAGATAAAGACAGAAAATGGCTACACCTTC
CASSPEIKTENGYTF